This TCR beta chain was identified during a study of T cells after yellow fever vaccination. Findings and caveats of the study: Post-booster samples contained most primary-vaccination clones (approximately 96% CD4, about 90% CD8). Among all clonotypes, a small share was observed in both CD4 and CD8 compartments.

UMIs were added to TCR cDNA along with a universal primer site when it was made by 5'RACE template switching. TCRdb re-analysed the 5' RACE reads in MiXCR, keeping a single row per CDR3 protein. The table has approximately 160,000 distinct CDR3 sequences, roughly 9% seen once. This clonotype was observed a handful of times. The antigen is unknown. The CDR3 is 15 residues long. Trimming took 2 bases from V and 6 from J; bases not matched to a gene: 1. Germline loops: CDR1 MDHEN, CDR2 SYDVKM. Source: CD8+ T cells sorted from PBMCs, taken 45 days after the yellow fever booster vaccination. The chain couples TRBV28 to TRBJ2-2; 12 nucleotides match TRBD2. The TCR was taken from a man aged 18-30 years who received the YFV17D yellow fever vaccine. The CDR3 bases are TGTGCCAGCAGTTTACTAGCGGGGGGGGCCGGGGAGCTGTTTTTT. Protein sequence: CASSLLAGGAGELFF.